The entry that follows covers one TCR beta chain sequence. The CDR3 is 13 residues long. Germline-derived CDR1 and CDR2 are SNHLY and FYNNEI. The ends were cut back, 8 bases at V and 8 bases at J, with 16 bases in the middle. The record originates from a study of blood T cell repertoires in COVID-19. Study-wide context: Donors in the United States, Italy and Spain gave samples during acute or convalescent COVID-19. The cDNA or gDNA used as material had been derived from T cells, B-cell-depleted T cells, or PBMCs.

In the source study's methods: Quantification of nucleated cells was approximated via reference gene primer amplification. Repertoires were generated with immunoSEQ multiplex PCR, while TCRdb's copy carries only in-frame clones and drops some. V, J and clone size reflect that table, while D and trimming were determined from the DNA. The data show around 140,000 clones, 88% seen once. Sequencing was carried out using peripheral blood. V is TRBV2 and J is TRBJ2-4; perhaps TRBD2 as D (5 bases). The receptor comes from a man aged 45-65 years with acute or convalescent COVID-19. The CDR3 coding sequence is TGTGCCAGCCAGCCTAAGTCCGGGGACATTCAGTACTTC. Protein product: CASQPKSGDIQYF.